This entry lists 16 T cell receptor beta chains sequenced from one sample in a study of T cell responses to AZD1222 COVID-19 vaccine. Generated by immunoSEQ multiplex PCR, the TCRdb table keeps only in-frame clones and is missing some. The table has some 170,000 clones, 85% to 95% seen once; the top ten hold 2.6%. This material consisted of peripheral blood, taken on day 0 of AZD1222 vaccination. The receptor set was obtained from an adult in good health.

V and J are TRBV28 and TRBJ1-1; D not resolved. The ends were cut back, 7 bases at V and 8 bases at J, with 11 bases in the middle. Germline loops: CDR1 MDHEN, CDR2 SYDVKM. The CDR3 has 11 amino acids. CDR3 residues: CASTQTPEAFF. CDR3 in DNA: TGTGCCAGCACCCAGACCCCGGAAGCTTTCTTT.

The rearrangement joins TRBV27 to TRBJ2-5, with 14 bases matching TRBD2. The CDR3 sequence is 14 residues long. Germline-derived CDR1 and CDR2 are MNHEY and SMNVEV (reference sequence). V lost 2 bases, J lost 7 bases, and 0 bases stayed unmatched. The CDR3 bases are TGTGCCAGCAGTTTAGGGACTAGCGGGGGGACCCAGTACTTC. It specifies CASSLGTSGGTQYF.

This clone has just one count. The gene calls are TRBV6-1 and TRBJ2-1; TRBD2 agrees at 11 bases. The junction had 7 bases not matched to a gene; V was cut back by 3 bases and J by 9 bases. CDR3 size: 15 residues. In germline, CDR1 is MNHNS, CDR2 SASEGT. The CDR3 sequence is CASSEVAGGWGEQFF. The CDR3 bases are TGTGCCAGCAGTGAGGTAGCGGGAGGGTGGGGTGAGCAGTTCTTC.

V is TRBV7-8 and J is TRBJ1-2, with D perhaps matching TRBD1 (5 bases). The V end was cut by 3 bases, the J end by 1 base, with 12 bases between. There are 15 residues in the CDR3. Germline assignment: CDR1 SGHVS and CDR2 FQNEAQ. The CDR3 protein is CASSFRQPLNYGYTF. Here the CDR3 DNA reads TGTGCCAGCAGCTTTAGACAGCCCCTTAACTATGGCTACACCTTC. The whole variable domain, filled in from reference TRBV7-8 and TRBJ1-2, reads GAGVSQSPRYKVAKRGQDVALRCDPISGHVSLFWYQQALGQGPEFLTYFQNEAQLDKSGLPSDRFFAERPEGSVSTLKIQRTQQEDSAVYLCASSFRQPLNYGYTFGSGTRLTVV.

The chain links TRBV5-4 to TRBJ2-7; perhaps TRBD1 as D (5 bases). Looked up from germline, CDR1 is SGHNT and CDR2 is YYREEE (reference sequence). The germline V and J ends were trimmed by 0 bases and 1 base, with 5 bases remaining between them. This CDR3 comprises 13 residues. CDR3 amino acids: CASSLDRSYEQYF. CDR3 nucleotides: TGTGCCAGCAGCTTGGACAGGTCCTACGAGCAGTACTTC.

The CDR3 coding sequence is TGCAGCGTGGACAGGGGGGTGACCGGGGAGCTGTTTTTT. It translates to CSVDRGVTGELFF. The chain combines TRBV29-1 with TRBJ2-2, with 10 bases that match TRBD1. V lost 6 bases, J lost 5 bases, and 3 bases stayed unmatched. Germline V lookup: CDR1 SQVTM, CDR2 ANQGSEA. The CDR3 consists of 13 residues.

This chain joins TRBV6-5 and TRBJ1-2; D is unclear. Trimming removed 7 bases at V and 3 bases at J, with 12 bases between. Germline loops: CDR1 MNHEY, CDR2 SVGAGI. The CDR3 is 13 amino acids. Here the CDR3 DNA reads TGTGCCAGCAAATCCCCGGGGTACTATGGCTACACCTTC. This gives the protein CASKSPGYYGYTF.

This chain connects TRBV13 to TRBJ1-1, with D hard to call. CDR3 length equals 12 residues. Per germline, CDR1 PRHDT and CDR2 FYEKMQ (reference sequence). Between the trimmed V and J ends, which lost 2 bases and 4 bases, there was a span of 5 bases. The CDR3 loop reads CASSLTRTEAFF. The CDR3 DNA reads TGTGCCAGCAGCTTAACTCGCACTGAAGCTTTCTTT.

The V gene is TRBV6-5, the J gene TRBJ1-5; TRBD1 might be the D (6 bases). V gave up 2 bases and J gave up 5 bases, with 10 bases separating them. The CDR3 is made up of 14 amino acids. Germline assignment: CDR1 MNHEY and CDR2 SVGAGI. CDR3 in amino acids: CASSYGGAHQPQHF. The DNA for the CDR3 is TGTGCCAGCAGTTACGGGGGGGCGCATCAGCCCCAGCATTTT.

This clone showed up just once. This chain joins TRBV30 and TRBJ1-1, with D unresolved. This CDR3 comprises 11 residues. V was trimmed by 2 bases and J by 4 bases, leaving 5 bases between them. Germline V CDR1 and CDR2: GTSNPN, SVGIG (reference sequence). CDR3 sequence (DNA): TGTGCCTGGAGTAGGTCCACTGAAGCTTTCTTT. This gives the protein CAWSRSTEAFF.

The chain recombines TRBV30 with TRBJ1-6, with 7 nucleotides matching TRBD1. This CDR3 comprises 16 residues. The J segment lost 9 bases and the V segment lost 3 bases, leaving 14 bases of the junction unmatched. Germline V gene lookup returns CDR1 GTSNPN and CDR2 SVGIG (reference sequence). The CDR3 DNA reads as TGTGCCTGGAGCGGCCGGACAGGACCAAGTTTTTCACCCCTCCACTTT. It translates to CAWSGRTGPSFSPLHF.

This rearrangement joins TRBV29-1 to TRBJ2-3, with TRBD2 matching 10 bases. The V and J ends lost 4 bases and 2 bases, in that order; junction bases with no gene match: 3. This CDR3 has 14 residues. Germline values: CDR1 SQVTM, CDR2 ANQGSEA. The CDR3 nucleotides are TGCAGCGTTGCTACTAGCGGGATCACAGATACGCAGTATTTT. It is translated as CSVATSGITDTQYF.

The CDR3 region has the DNA TGTGCCAGCTCGAGAGCGGACGGTGATCAGCCCCAGCATTTT. Protein: CASSRADGDQPQHF. The V gene is TRBV18, the J gene TRBJ1-5, with D hard to call. In germline, CDR1 is KGHSH, CDR2 LQKENI. Trimming took 6 bases from V and 5 from J, leaving 14 bases between them. CDR3 length: 14 residues.

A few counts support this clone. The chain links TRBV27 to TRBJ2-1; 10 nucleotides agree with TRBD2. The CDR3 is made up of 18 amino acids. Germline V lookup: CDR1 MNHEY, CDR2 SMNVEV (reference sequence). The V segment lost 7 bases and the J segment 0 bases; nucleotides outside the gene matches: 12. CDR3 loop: CASMGLAGDGGSYNEQFF. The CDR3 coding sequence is TGTGCCAGCATGGGCCTAGCGGGAGATGGTGGCTCCTACAATGAGCAGTTCTTC.

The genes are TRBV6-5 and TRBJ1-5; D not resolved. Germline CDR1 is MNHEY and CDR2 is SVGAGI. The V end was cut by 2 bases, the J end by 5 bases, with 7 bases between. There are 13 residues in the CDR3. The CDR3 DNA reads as TGTGCCAGCAGTTACGGGGAAGATCAGCCCCAGCATTTT. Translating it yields CASSYGEDQPQHF.

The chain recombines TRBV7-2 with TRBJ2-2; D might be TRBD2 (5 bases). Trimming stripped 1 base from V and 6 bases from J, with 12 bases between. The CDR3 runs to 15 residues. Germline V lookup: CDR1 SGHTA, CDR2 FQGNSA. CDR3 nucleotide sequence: TGTGCCAGCAGCTTAGTCTCTAGCACGCCCGGGGAGCTGTTTTTT. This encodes CASSLVSSTPGELFF.